A single sample is the source of the 14 T cell receptor beta chains below, sequenced in a study of metastatic and nonmetastatic thyroid tumors (dated by TCRdb to 2020 to 2021). The library was generated by PCR. Reads for this sample came from an Illumina HiSeq 4000. The public sequencing data were trimmed at Q25 with fastp and processed into clonotypes with MiXCR by TCRdb, which kept only in-frame beta chains. Present in this sample are about 93,000 clones, roughly 12% of which were seen just once. The ten largest account for around 11% of the sample. None of the patients had been given any treatment before thyroid surgery. The sequenced material came from blood. Receptors were obtained from a female donor with papillary thyroid cancer or a benign thyroid nodule (not recorded which). Some clones in this sample may be carry-over from other donors' samples.

At least ten counts were recorded for this clone. The J gene is TRBJ2-2, the V gene TRBV5-1, with 7 nucleotides matching TRBD1. Looked up from germline, CDR1 is SGHRS and CDR2 is YFSETQ. The CDR3 loop spans 15 amino acids. V lost 3 bases and J lost 3; bases outside the gene matches: 5. Here the CDR3 reads CASSSGQADTGELFF. CDR3 nucleotide sequence: TGCGCCAGCAGCTCCGGACAGGCAGACACCGGGGAGCTGTTTTTT.

Many counts were recorded for this clone. The chain couples TRBV12-5 to TRBJ2-1, with D perhaps being TRBD1 or TRBD2 (6 bases each). The CDR3 is 13 amino acids. V lost 8 bases to trimming and J lost 8 bases, with 16 bases between them. Germline V gene sequence: CDR1 LGHNT, CDR2 FRNRAP. This CDR3 is CASSGAIPYEQFF. The CDR3 DNA reads TGTGCTAGTTCGGGGGCCATCCCCTATGAGCAGTTCTTC.

This clone has just a few counts. The chain combines TRBV6-1 with TRBJ1-6; 8 bases agree with TRBD1. The germline CDR1 and CDR2 sequences are MNHNS and SASEGT. The V gene end was trimmed by 3 bases and the J gene end by 9 bases; junction bases not matched to a gene: 4. This CDR3 comprises 14 residues. DNA for the CDR3: TGTGCCAGCAGTGAGAGGACAGGGCTTTCACCCCTCCACTTT. Protein sequence: CASSERTGLSPLHF.

V is TRBV18 and J is TRBJ2-3; the match to TRBD2 covers 16 bases. The CDR3 extends over 20 amino acids. Germline lookup yields CDR1 KGHSH and CDR2 LQKENI. Trimming at V came to 3 bases and at J to 1 base, leaving 10 bases not matched to a gene. Written as DNA, the CDR3 is TGTGCCAGCTCACCTGCACCCGGGACTAGCGGGAGGGTCGGCACAGATACGCAGTATTTT. Protein sequence: CASSPAPGTSGRVGTDTQYF. The whole variable domain, filled in from reference TRBV18 and TRBJ2-3, reads NAGVMQNPRHLVRRRGQEARLRCSPMKGHSHVYWYRQLPEEGLKFMVYLQKENIIDESGMPKERFSAEFPKEGPSILRIQQVVRGDSAAYFCASSPAPGTSGRVGTDTQYFGPGTRLTVL.

This clone turned up a few times. The chain combines TRBV6-2 or TRBV6-3 with TRBJ1-6; 7 positions match TRBD1. The CDR3 runs 11 residues. V lost 7 bases and J lost 13; bases outside the gene matches: 4. Germline V gene sequence: CDR1 MNHEY, CDR2 SVGEGT. The CDR3 bases are TGTGCCAGCAAAGACAGGGATCCCCTCCACTTT. It encodes CASKDRDPLHF.

This clone was found many times. The chain uses TRBV18 and TRBJ2-1, with unresolved D. Per germline, CDR1 KGHSH and CDR2 LQKENI. V lost 0 bases to trimming and J lost 8 bases, with 8 bases between them. The length of the CDR3 is 13 residues. The CDR3 spells CASSPPGWDEQFF. CDR3 nucleotides: TGTGCCAGCTCACCACCAGGATGGGATGAGCAGTTCTTC.

This clone was found a few times. A much bigger clone sits one base away, suggesting this may be a read error. This sequence joins TRBV2 and TRBJ2-4, with D unclear. V lost 5 bases and J 6 bases, leaving 8 bases between the germline ends. The germline V gene has CDR1 SNHLY and CDR2 FYNNEI. This CDR3 is 12 amino acids long. CDR3 residues: CASSLGRNIQYF. The CDR3 DNA reads as TGTGCCAGCAGTTTGGGCAGAAACATTCAGTACTTC.

This clone came up a few times. This may be a read error: a much more frequent sequence differs by one nucleotide. The V gene is TRBV6-1, the J gene TRBJ2-7, with TRBD2 matching over 8 bases. CDR1 MNHNS and CDR2 SASEGT come from the germline V gene. CDR3 size: 15 residues. In DNA, the CDR3 is TGTGCCAGCAGTCCCTTGACTATCGGGAGGGCCGAGTTGGACTTC. It encodes CASSPLTIGRAELDF.

This clone was counted ten times or more. The J gene is TRBJ1-5, the V gene TRBV19; 11 bases line up with TRBD1. This CDR3 spans 17 amino acids. The germline gives CDR1 LNHDA, CDR2 SQIVND (reference sequence). Trimming at V came to 7 bases and at J to 4 bases, leaving 12 bases not matched to a gene. The DNA of the CDR3 is TGTGCCAGTACCCGGGGACAGGGGGTCCCCTCAAATCAGCCCCAGCATTTT. It is translated as CASTRGQGVPSNQPQHF.

This clone has a handful of counts. Mismatch with germline at one junction end may stem from a read error. This sequence joins TRBV28 and TRBJ1-2; no clear D gene. CDR1 and CDR2 from the germline V gene are MDHEN and SYDVKM. The CDR3 runs to 13 residues. DNA of the CDR3: TGTGCCAGAAGTTTCATTACGGTTGGTGGCTACACCTTC. It specifies CARSFITVGGYTF.

This clone came up many times. This chain joins TRBV4-3 and TRBJ2-7; D perhaps matches TRBD1 (6 bases). Trimming removed 0 bases from V and 5 bases from J, with 14 bases in between. The germline V gene encodes CDR1 LGHNA and CDR2 YSLEER. This CDR3 has 15 residues. The CDR3 nucleotides read TGCGCCAGCAGCCAAGAGACAGGACGTGTCCACGAGCAGTACTTC. Translating gives CASSQETGRVHEQYF.

This clone was counted many times. The chain links TRBV6-1 to TRBJ1-5; a possible D gene is TRBD1 (6 bases). From germline, CDR1 is MNHNS and CDR2 SASEGT. This CDR3 region has 16 residues. With 7 bases removed from V and 4 bases from J, the gap between germline ends came to 20 bases. This CDR3 reads CASKLTGFLRNQPQHF. The CDR3 bases are TGTGCCAGCAAATTAACAGGGTTCCTTCGGAATCAGCCCCAGCATTTT.

This clone was recorded many times. A read error may produce the germline difference seen at one junction end. This rearrangement joins TRBV19 to TRBJ2-1; 10 bases align to TRBD2. There are 16 residues in the CDR3. Germline assignment: CDR1 LNHDA and CDR2 SQIVND (reference sequence). The CDR3 coding sequence is TGTGCCAGTAGTATAGGAAGCGGGAGGGCCTACGATGAGCAGTTCTTC. Its protein is CASSIGSGRAYDEQFF.

Only a few counts were recorded for this clone. Because it lacks the conserved phenylalanine or tryptophan at the end, this CDR3 is likely a read error. The DNA is left out, because the CDR3 cannot be placed on it with certainty; the CDR3 is given as TCRdb lists it. This chain joins TRBV4-2 and TRBJ2-1; the table's D call of TRBD1 was not tested on the DNA. The CDR3 has 16 amino acids, counting both end residues. Germline CDR1 is LGHNA and CDR2 is YNFKEQ. This CDR3 reads CASSQDPAIRGRGWLS.